Listed below are T cell receptor beta chains from one sample, sequenced in a study of CD8+ T cells in alopecia areata. TCRdb's table, derived via immunoSEQ multiplex PCR, lists solely in-frame clones and lacks some. The sample gives 110,000 to 150,000 clones, roughly 50% of which show up once; less than 20% is in the top ten. The source material was CD8+ T cells sorted from blood, sampled at week 4, from a patient treated with tofacitinib. All receptors come from a human donor with alopecia areata. The conserved cysteine and the conserved F or W are not part of the CDR3 here. Fields, in order: V gene, J gene, CDR3 protein.

V gene: TRBV29-1; J gene: TRBJ2-3; CDR3 protein: SVEWLAPTTDTQY
V gene: TRBV5-4; J gene: TRBJ1-1; CDR3 protein: ASSLGGANTEAF
V gene: TRBV13; J gene: TRBJ1-1; CDR3 protein: ASSPTATEAF
V gene: TRBV7-9; J gene: TRBJ1-5; CDR3 protein: ASSSQGQPQH
V gene: TRBV9; J gene: TRBJ2-1; CDR3 protein: ASSAEGEQF
V gene: TRBV5-4; J gene: TRBJ1-1; CDR3 protein: ASSFFGGRTEAF
V gene: TRBV19; J gene: TRBJ1-2; CDR3 protein: ASGQDAYPNYGYT
V gene: TRBV10-3; J gene: TRBJ1-1; CDR3 protein: AISPQGSTEAF
V gene: TRBV7-9; J gene: TRBJ1-2; CDR3 protein: ASSSTRDRNFPNYGYT
V gene: TRBV11-2; J gene: TRBJ2-1; CDR3 protein: ASSGLREPSYNEQF
V gene: TRBV5-1; J gene: TRBJ2-5; CDR3 protein: ASSGTSGLETQY
V gene: TRBV6-5; J gene: TRBJ2-2; CDR3 protein: ASSDGTSDTGELF
V gene: TRBV15; J gene: TRBJ2-1; CDR3 protein: ATSFPGGNEQF
V gene: TRBV30; J gene: TRBJ2-3; CDR3 protein: AWSGGTRGEDTQY
V gene: TRBV2; J gene: TRBJ1-2; CDR3 protein: ASMGTDGGHYGYT
V gene: TRBV6-5; J gene: TRBJ1-1; CDR3 protein: ASSAGRGDTEAF
V gene: TRBV11-2; J gene: TRBJ1-1; CDR3 protein: ASSELGRGGITEAF
V gene: TRBV25-1; J gene: TRBJ1-1; CDR3 protein: ASSESGVNTEAF
V gene: TRBV13; J gene: TRBJ2-7; CDR3 protein: ASSYRDYSYEQY
V gene: TRBV6-5; J gene: TRBJ1-2; CDR3 protein: ASRTTVNYGYT
V gene: TRBV27; J gene: TRBJ2-5; CDR3 protein: ASSPIRVTHQY
V gene: TRBV15; J gene: TRBJ2-5; CDR3 protein: ATTLGQFAGETQY
V gene: TRBV4-1; J gene: TRBJ2-5; CDR3 protein: ASSRLGTQETQY
V gene: TRBV27; J gene: TRBJ2-7; CDR3 protein: ASSWGQGVYEQY
V gene: TRBV29-1; J gene: TRBJ1-1; CDR3 protein: SVDVGVADEAF
V gene: TRBV30; J gene: TRBJ2-7; CDR3 protein: AWSEFASYEQY
V gene: TRBV2; J gene: TRBJ2-7; CDR3 protein: ASSGAYEQY
V gene: TRBV9; J gene: TRBJ2-1; CDR3 protein: ASSLEQGPYNEQF
V gene: TRBV19; J gene: TRBJ1-1; CDR3 protein: ASSIQVNTEAF
V gene: TRBV19; J gene: TRBJ1-1; CDR3 protein: ASSRGGQEMNTEAF
V gene: TRBV12-5; J gene: TRBJ1-1; CDR3 protein: ASGLVARTYTEAF
V gene: TRBV11-3; J gene: TRBJ2-7; CDR3 protein: ASSQWDRSSYEQY
V gene: TRBV9; J gene: TRBJ2-7; CDR3 protein: ASSVPGRVEQY
V gene: TRBV5-5; J gene: TRBJ2-1; CDR3 protein: ASRISDREQDEQF
V gene: TRBV4-2; J gene: TRBJ2-5; CDR3 protein: ASSQVGWETQY
V gene: TRBV23-1; J gene: TRBJ2-7; CDR3 protein: ANEHSRRGYEQY
V gene: TRBV4-1; J gene: TRBJ1-6; CDR3 protein: ASSQDGKGADVPLH
V gene: TRBV2; J gene: TRBJ2-5; CDR3 protein: ASSDSAERPQETQY
V gene: TRBV30; J gene: TRBJ1-1; CDR3 protein: AWRGHPNTEAF
V gene: TRBV4-1; J gene: TRBJ2-5; CDR3 protein: ASSPNYLGGEQETQY
V gene: TRBV5-6; J gene: TRBJ2-1; CDR3 protein: ASNEQF
V gene: TRBV7-2; J gene: TRBJ1-6; CDR3 protein: ASSDRGSPLH
V gene: TRBV27; J gene: TRBJ1-2; CDR3 protein: ASRGGINYGYT
V gene: TRBV13; J gene: TRBJ2-5; CDR3 protein: ASSNWTVPWETQY
V gene: TRBV29-1; J gene: TRBJ2-6; CDR3 protein: SVELISSGANVLT
V gene: TRBV13; J gene: TRBJ2-5; CDR3 protein: ASSPSSGGAETQY
V gene: TRBV29-1; J gene: TRBJ2-2; CDR3 protein: SVELAGPNTNTGELF
V gene: TRBV7-9; J gene: TRBJ2-5; CDR3 protein: ASTPPEQGTQY
V gene: TRBV2; J gene: TRBJ2-2; CDR3 protein: ASSTGQGYTGELF
V gene: TRBV25-1; J gene: TRBJ1-2; CDR3 protein: ASSGVNYGYT
V gene: TRBV29-1; J gene: TRBJ2-2; CDR3 protein: SATGTSVAGELF
V gene: TRBV13; J gene: TRBJ1-6; CDR3 protein: ASSFQEINSPLH
V gene: TRBV27; J gene: TRBJ1-6; CDR3 protein: ASSFTGFDNSPLH
V gene: TRBV29-1; J gene: TRBJ2-1; CDR3 protein: SFSNNEQF